The 17 T cell receptor beta chains given below trace back to one sample, sequenced in a study of cytomegalovirus exposure and HLA in healthy donors. It was with 60 Vbeta and 13 Jbeta primers that the PCR ran. Assay used: immunoSEQ multiplex PCR; TCRdb lists only in-frame clones, some missing. The sample contains roughly 95,000 clones, about three quarters of which appear only once. The sequenced sample was PBMCs. The origin of the receptors is a man under 40 in good health and CMV-seropositive.

The chain carries TRBV16 and TRBJ2-3; D not certain. V was cut by 0 bases and J by 4 bases, with 11 bases left in between. Looked up from germline, CDR1 is KGHSY and CDR2 is FQNENV. This CDR3 region has 15 residues. CDR3 sequence reads: CASSQSRPGSDTQYF. For the CDR3, the DNA is TGTGCCAGCAGCCAATCCCGCCCGGGTTCAGATACGCAGTATTTT.

This chain joins TRBV6-6 and TRBJ2-5, with 13 bases aligning to TRBD2. Germline trimming cut 7 bases from V and 5 bases from J; bases unmatched to any gene: 7. Germline V gene lookup returns CDR1 MNHNY and CDR2 SVGAGI (reference sequence). The CDR3 sequence is 15 residues long. CDR3 sequence: CASTAGLAGRETQYF. CDR3 nucleotide sequence: TGTGCCAGCACCGCGGGACTAGCGGGGAGGGAGACCCAGTACTTC.

The gene calls are TRBV6-5 and TRBJ2-3, with D unclear. The CDR3 runs 14 residues. The germline CDR1 and CDR2 sequences are MNHEY and SVGAGI. V lost 6 bases, J lost 2 bases, and 12 bases lay in between. The CDR3 sequence: CASREELDTDTQYF. In DNA form, the CDR3 reads TGTGCCAGCAGAGAGGAGTTGGACACAGATACGCAGTATTTT.

V is TRBV27 and J is TRBJ1-2; perhaps TRBD1 as D (5 bases). The CDR3 has 13 amino acids. V lost 2 bases and J 4 bases, leaving 8 bases between the germline ends. Germline CDR1 reads MNHEY; CDR2 reads SMNVEV (reference sequence). The CDR3 nucleotides read TGTGCCAGCAGTTTAAAGGGGTCCTATGGCTACACCTTC. Its translation is CASSLKGSYGYTF.

This sequence joins TRBV14 and TRBJ2-5; 8 nucleotides align to TRBD2. J was trimmed by 2 bases and V by 5 bases; bases with no gene match: 10. CDR1 and CDR2 from the germline V gene are SGHDN and FVKESK. The CDR3 loop spans 16 amino acids. The CDR3 bases are TGTGCCAGCAGCTCCCGCGGGAGGATTGGGCAAGAGACCCAGTACTTC. Residues: CASSSRGRIGQETQYF.

The genes are TRBV20-1 and TRBJ1-1; D is possibly TRBD1 (6 bases). Germline loops: CDR1 DFQATT, CDR2 SNEGSKA (reference sequence). The CDR3 consists of 11 residues. V was trimmed by 6 bases and J by 6 bases, leaving 11 bases between them. CDR3 nucleotide sequence: TGCAGTGCCGGGCAGGGGTCTGAAGCTTTCTTT. Translation: CSAGQGSEAFF.

The chain carries TRBV7-9 and TRBJ2-5, with TRBD2 identical over 14 bases. The CDR3 is 15 amino acids. The V segment lost 5 bases and the J segment 5 bases; nucleotides outside the gene matches: 4. Germline-derived CDR1 and CDR2 are SEHNR and FQNEAQ (reference sequence). The CDR3 is CASSRTSGGSETQYF. CDR3 DNA sequence: TGTGCCAGCAGCAGGACTAGCGGGGGGTCGGAGACCCAGTACTTC.

V and J are TRBV4-1 and TRBJ1-3; no definite D call. V was trimmed by 2 bases and J by 0 bases, leaving 11 bases between them. The CDR3 covers 16 residues. CDR1 is MGHRA and CDR2 is YSYEKL in the germline V gene. CDR3 in amino acids: CASSQLAGNSGNTIYF. The CDR3 nucleotides read TGCGCCAGCAGCCAATTGGCGGGCAACTCTGGAAACACCATATATTTT.

The table lists this clone with a count of one. The rearrangement links TRBV6-1 to TRBJ1-2; a possible D gene is TRBD1 (6 bases). With 4 bases removed from V and 7 bases from J, the gap between germline ends came to 25 bases. The CDR3 loop spans 17 amino acids. Per the germline V gene, CDR1 is MNHNS and CDR2 is SASEGT. In DNA form, the CDR3 reads TGTGCCAGCAGTGCCCGAGGAGGGGGGGCGAGTCGCTCTGGCTACACCTTC. This codes for CASSARGGGASRSGYTF.

The chain uses TRBV6-6 and TRBJ2-7; D perhaps matches TRBD2 (5 bases). The V gene's germline CDR1 is MNHNY and CDR2 SVGAGI (reference sequence). Trimming stripped 1 base from V and 8 bases from J, with 12 bases between. The CDR3 runs 13 residues. CDR3 protein: CASSYCRTCKQYF. CDR3 sequence (DNA): TGTGCCAGCAGTTACTGTCGGACTTGCAAGCAGTACTTC.

The chain recombines TRBV25-1 with TRBJ1-5, with TRBD1 matching over 7 bases. Germline trimming cut 1 base from V and 9 bases from J; bases unmatched to any gene: 6. The CDR3 consists of 14 residues. Germline loops: CDR1 MGHDK, CDR2 SYGVNS. The CDR3 sequence: CASSESGGSWPQHF. The DNA of the CDR3 is TGTGCCAGCAGTGAATCAGGGGGAAGTTGGCCCCAGCATTTT. Full variable domain (outside the CDR3, taken from reference TRBV25-1 and TRBJ1-5): EADIYQTPRYLVIGTGKKITLECSQTMGHDKMYWYQQDPGMELHLIHYSYGVNSTEKGDLSSESTVSRIRTEHFPLTLESARPSHTSQYLCASSESGGSWPQHFGDGTRLSIL.

The genes are TRBV2 and TRBJ1-5; TRBD1 agrees at 11 bases. Germline V CDR1 and CDR2: SNHLY, FYNNEI. V gave up 7 bases and J gave up 7 bases; unmatched junction bases: 9. There are 15 residues in the CDR3. The CDR3 sequence: CASTKRTGGLQPQHF. The CDR3 DNA is TGTGCCAGCACTAAACGGACAGGGGGCTTACAGCCCCAGCATTTT.

V is TRBV14 and J is TRBJ2-1, with 8 bases lining up with TRBD2. In germline, CDR1 is SGHDN, CDR2 FVKESK. V gave up 1 base and J gave up 9 bases; unmatched junction bases: 8. The CDR3 contains 15 residues. This CDR3 reads CASSQGPGGPSEQFF. Written as DNA, the CDR3 is TGTGCCAGCAGCCAAGGGCCGGGAGGGCCAAGTGAGCAGTTCTTC.

The chain links TRBV7-3 to TRBJ2-5; TRBD2 agrees at 12 bases. Germline V gene data show CDR1 as SGHTA and CDR2 as FQGTGA. The trim removed 5 bases at V and 5 bases at J, leaving 6 bases unmatched. This CDR3 is built from 15 residues. The CDR3 DNA reads as TGTGCCAGCAGCCCGTTCGGGACTAGCGGGGAGACCCAGTACTTC. Translating it yields CASSPFGTSGETQYF.

This clone has only one observation. This chain joins TRBV30 and TRBJ2-7; possible D gene TRBD2, 6 bases. The CDR3 spans 11 residues. Between the trimmed V and J ends, which lost 7 bases and 9 bases, there was a span of 16 bases. The germline CDR1 and CDR2 sequences are GTSNPN and SVGIG (reference sequence). The CDR3 reads CASGLGQVQYF. Written as DNA, the CDR3 is TGTGCCTCGGGACTGGGTCAGGTGCAGTACTTC.

The chain recombines TRBV6-5 with TRBJ1-2; 7 nucleotides align to TRBD1. This CDR3 spans 12 amino acids. Germline lookup yields CDR1 MNHEY and CDR2 SVGAGI. Unmatched junction bases numbered 5, after V lost 7 bases and J lost 6 bases. The CDR3 is CASTPGGHGYTF. CDR3 sequence (DNA): TGTGCCAGCACCCCAGGGGGTCATGGCTACACCTTC.

CDR3 residues: CASSFEDRGPWGYTF. The CDR3 DNA reads TGCGCCAGCAGTTTCGAGGACAGGGGGCCCTGGGGCTACACCTTC. This chain links TRBV23-1 with TRBJ1-2, with TRBD1 matching 11 bases. TRBV23-1 counts as an open reading frame of uncertain function. J gave up 8 bases and V 5 bases, and 10 bases lay outside the gene matches. The CDR3 loop spans 15 amino acids.